These T cell receptor beta chains were read from a single sample in a study of CD8 T cells in ankylosing spondylitis. Via MiXCR, TCRdb re-called the 5' RACE reads, giving one row per CDR3 protein. The table includes about 160,000 distinct CDR3 sequences, approximately 9.9% detected once. Sequencing was done on a sample of blood, either unsorted or a sorted T cell fraction (not recorded which). The source is a female donor with ankylosing spondylitis or in good health (not recorded which). Both conserved end residues are part of each CDR3. D genes are given only for firm matches. The size entry is marked missing in some rows and otherwise reads once, few, many or a size class.

>TRBJ1-2|-|TRBV12-3/TRBV12-4|13|-
TGTGCCAGCAGTTTGCGGTCCAACTATGGCTACACCTTC
CASSLRSNYGYTF
>TRBJ2-7|TRBD2|TRBV6-5|17|few
TGTGCCAGCAGTTACACAAGCCTAGCGGGAGGTGCGGACGAGCAGTACTTC
CASSYTSLAGGADEQYF
>TRBJ2-1|-|TRBV4-3|15|few
TGCGCCAGCAGCCAAGACTGGACGGTTTACAATGAGCAGTTCTTC
CASSQDWTVYNEQFF
>TRBJ2-7|-|TRBV11-2|13|few
TGTGCCAGCAGCCATACTAGAGCCGACGAGCAGTACTTC
CASSHTRADEQYF
>TRBJ2-3|-|TRBV5-6|12|-
TGTGCCAGCAGCTTTAGTATAGCGACGCAGTATTTT
CASSFSIATQYF
>TRBJ1-1|-|TRBV11-2|18|few
TGTGCCAGCAGCGCTCGTCCCCAACGGGACACCGGTAACACTGAAGCTTTCTTT
CASSARPQRDTGNTEAFF
>TRBJ2-1|TRBD2|TRBV5-1|15|few
TGCGCCAGCAGCTTAACAACTAGCGGGTTCGATGAGCAGTTCTTC
CASSLTTSGFDEQFF
>TRBJ2-7|-|TRBV2|12|few
TGTGCCAGCAGTGGGTTCTCCTACGAGCAGTACTTC
CASSGFSYEQYF
>TRBJ2-3|TRBD2|TRBV4-1|14|-
TGCGCCAGCAGCCAGCGGGAGGGTGCAGATACGCAGTATTTT
CASSQREGADTQYF
>TRBJ2-7|-|TRBV20-1|13|many
TGCAGTTCGAGGGAATCAGGCTCCTACGAGCAGTACTTC
CSSRESGSYEQYF
>TRBJ2-1|TRBD2|TRBV24-1|14|few
TGTGCCACCAGTGGACTAGCGGGTTACAATGAGCAGTTCTTC
CATSGLAGYNEQFF
>TRBJ2-1|-|TRBV11-2|15|few
TGTGCCAGCAGCTTAGAGCGGTCTGGGAGTTTGGGTCTGTTCTTC
CASSLERSGSLGLFF
>TRBJ2-3|TRBD2|TRBV6-5|16|-
TGTGCCAGCAGTTCCCCCGGGACTAGCGGGATTGATACGCAGTATTTT
CASSSPGTSGIDTQYF
>TRBJ2-2|TRBD2|TRBV12-3/TRBV12-4|19|many
TGTGCCAGCAGTTTCACGCCCGGTCTAGCGGGAGGGCCCGCCGGGGAGCTGTTTTTT
CASSFTPGLAGGPAGELFF
>TRBJ2-7|TRBD1|TRBV29-1|13|few
TGCAGCGCTCAGGGACAGGGGTATTACGAGCAGTACTTC
CSAQGQGYYEQYF
>TRBJ2-3|TRBD1|TRBV28|16|-
TGTGCCAGCAGTTCCCTGGAACAGGGGTTAGAAGATACGCAGTATTTT
CASSSLEQGLEDTQYF
>TRBJ2-3|TRBD2|TRBV11-2|16|few
TGTGCCAGCAGCTTAGAACTAGCGGGAGACCGCGGTACGCAGTATTTT
CASSLELAGDRGTQYF
>TRBJ2-5|TRBD1|TRBV6-1|15|few
TGTGCCAGCAGTCGGGACAGGGAGTACCAAGAGACCCAGTACTTC
CASSRDREYQETQYF
>TRBJ2-1|TRBD2|TRBV19|15|few
TGTGCCAGTAGTATCCCTAGCGGGGAGTACAATGAGCAGTTCTTC
CASSIPSGEYNEQFF
>TRBJ2-7|TRBD2|TRBV6-2/TRBV6-3|15|few
TGTGCCAGCAGTTACGTCTGGCGGGAGGCCTACGAGCAGTACTTC
CASSYVWREAYEQYF
>TRBJ1-1|TRBD1|TRBV20-1|12|-
TGCAGTGCCCCGACAGGGTGGACTGAAGCTTTCTTT
CSAPTGWTEAFF
>TRBJ1-5|TRBD1|TRBV4-3|15|-
TGCGCCAGCAGCCAAGGGAGGGGGCGAGATCAGCCCCAGCATTTT
CASSQGRGRDQPQHF
>TRBJ2-7|-|TRBV11-2|14|few
TGTGCCAGCAGCTCTTGGACAGAGTCCTACGAGCAGTACTTC
CASSSWTESYEQYF
>TRBJ2-7|-|TRBV28|12|-
TGTGCCAGCACCCCAGGGGGGTGGGAGCAGTACTTC
CASTPGGWEQYF
>TRBJ2-3|TRBD1|TRBV5-1|15|-
TGCGCCAGCGGCCCCCAAGGGACAGGGTCGGATACGCAGTATTTT
CASGPQGTGSDTQYF
>TRBJ2-1|-|TRBV12-3/TRBV12-4|15|few
TGTGCCAGCAGTTACGCGGCCTTTGATTTTGGCGAGCAGTTCTTC
CASSYAAFDFGEQFF
>TRBJ2-1|TRBD2|TRBV3-1|15|-
TGTGCCAGCAGCCCACTAGCGGGAGGGCATAATGAGCAGTTCTTC
CASSPLAGGHNEQFF
>TRBJ2-7|-|TRBV3-1|13|few
TGTGCCAGCAGCCACGGCGGAACCTACGAGCAGTACTTC
CASSHGGTYEQYF
>TRBJ1-2|-|TRBV20-1|14|many
TGCAGTGCTAGAGTGCAGGGAACTAACTATGGCTACACCTTC
CSARVQGTNYGYTF
>TRBJ1-2|-|TRBV20-1|12|-
TGCAGTGCAACCCTCTTGAACTATGGCTACACCTTC
CSATLLNYGYTF
>TRBJ2-1|-|TRBV19|13|few
TGTGCCAGTAGTATTAGTTCATACAATGAGCAGTTCTTC
CASSISSYNEQFF
>TRBJ2-1|-|TRBV23-1|15|few
TGCGCCAGCAGCCCCGTCCCTTTATTTGATGATGAGCAGTTCTTC
CASSPVPLFDDEQFF
>TRBJ2-7|-|TRBV6-2/TRBV6-3|13|-
TGTGCCAGCAGTTCGGGTTCAAACTACGAGCAGTACTTC
CASSSGSNYEQYF
>TRBJ2-3|TRBD1|TRBV27|16|many
TGTGCCAGCAGTCTAGGCACCCGACAGGGAACAGATACGCAGTATTTT
CASSLGTRQGTDTQYF
>TRBJ2-1|TRBD2|TRBV12-3/TRBV12-4|17|-
TGTGCCAGCAGTCCCCGTAGGGCTAGCGGGAGGCCCAATGAGCAGTTCTTC
CASSPRRASGRPNEQFF
>TRBJ2-5|-|TRBV9|18|-
TGTGCCAGCAGCTTGGGCATAAGGGACAGCCTTGGGGGGGAGACCCAGTACTTC
CASSLGIRDSLGGETQYF
>TRBJ1-2|TRBD1|TRBV5-1|14|many
TGCGCCAGCAGCTCGGGACAGCTGCCTTATGGCTACACCTTC
CASSSGQLPYGYTF
>TRBJ2-5|TRBD1|TRBV7-9|14|medium-sized
TGTGCCAGCAGCTTTGGACAGGGGCAAGAGACCCAGTACTTC
CASSFGQGQETQYF
>TRBJ1-1|-|TRBV5-1|13|-
TGCGCCAGCAGCTCTTGGATGAACACTGAAGCTTTCTTT
CASSSWMNTEAFF
>TRBJ1-1|TRBD1|TRBV5-1|13|many
TGCGCCAGCAGAGGGCAGGGGGAAACTGAAGCTTTCTTT
CASRGQGETEAFF
>TRBJ1-1|-|TRBV27|15|few
TGTGCCAGCAGACCGGCGGGGTCGAGGAACACTGAAGCTTTCTTT
CASRPAGSRNTEAFF
>TRBJ2-1|TRBD2|TRBV19|19|-
TGTGCCAGTAGCCCCCTCTCCCCCCTTAGCGGGAAGTCATACAATGAGCAGTTCTTC
CASSPLSPLSGKSYNEQFF
>TRBJ2-7|-|TRBV6-2/TRBV6-3|14|-
TGTGCCAGCAGTGACTTTGCGACCTTCTACGAGCAGTACTTC
CASSDFATFYEQYF
>TRBJ1-2|-|TRBV5-5|14|-
TGTGCCAGCAGCTTGGCCAGGGGCTGGGATGGCTACACCTTC
CASSLARGWDGYTF
>TRBJ2-5|-|TRBV3-1|15|many
TGTGCCAGCAGAGACTCGGGACTGATGAAAGAGACCCAGTACTTC
CASRDSGLMKETQYF
>TRBJ2-1|-|TRBV7-6|14|few
TGTGCCAGCAGCTTAGATCCCGTGGGGAATGAGCAGTTCTTC
CASSLDPVGNEQFF
>TRBJ1-1|-|TRBV5-6|13|many
TGTGCCAGCAGCTTGGCGGGTTCGGGTGAAGCTTTCTTT
CASSLAGSGEAFF
>TRBJ2-2|TRBD1|TRBV5-1|16|many
TGCGCCAGCAGCTCTAGACAGGGGACAAACACCGGGGAGCTGTTTTTT
CASSSRQGTNTGELFF
>TRBJ2-1|TRBD2|TRBV5-5|14|many
TGTGCCAGCAGCTTGGGGGGGGGAGCCAATGAGCAGTTCTTC
CASSLGGGANEQFF